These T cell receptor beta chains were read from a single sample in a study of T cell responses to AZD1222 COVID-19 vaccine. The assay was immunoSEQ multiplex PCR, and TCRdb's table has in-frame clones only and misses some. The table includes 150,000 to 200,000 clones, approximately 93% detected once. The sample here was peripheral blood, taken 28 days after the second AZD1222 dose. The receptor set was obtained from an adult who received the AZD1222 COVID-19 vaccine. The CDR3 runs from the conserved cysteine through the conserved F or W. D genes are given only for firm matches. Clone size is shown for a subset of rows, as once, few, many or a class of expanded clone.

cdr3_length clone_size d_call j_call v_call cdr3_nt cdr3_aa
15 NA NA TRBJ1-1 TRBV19 TGTGCCAGTAGCAACCTCATGCCGGGGAACACTGAAGCTTTCTTT CASSNLMPGNTEAFF
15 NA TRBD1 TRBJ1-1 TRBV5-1 TGCGCCAGCAGCGAGGGACAGGAATCGAACACTGAAGCTTTCTTT CASSEGQESNTEAFF
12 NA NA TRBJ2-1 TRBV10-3 TGTGCCATCAGTGAGTCTTTTCGAGAGCAGTTCTTC CAISESFREQFF
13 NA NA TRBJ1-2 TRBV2 TGTGCCAGCAGTGATAGGCTCCCCTATGGCTACACCTTC CASSDRLPYGYTF
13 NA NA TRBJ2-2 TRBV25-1 TGTGCCAGCAGTTCGGGTGGCACCGGGGAGCTGTTTTTT CASSSGGTGELFF
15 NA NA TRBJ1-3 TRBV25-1 TGTGCCAGCAGTGATCTAGGGGCCGGAGGAAACACCATATATTTT CASSDLGAGGNTIYF
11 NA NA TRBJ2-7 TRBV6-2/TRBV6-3 TGTGCCAGCAGTAAAGCCTACGAGCAGTACTTC CASSKAYEQYF
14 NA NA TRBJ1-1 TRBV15 TGTGCCACCAGCAGTCAGGGGATGCGGACTGAAGCTTTCTTT CATSSQGMRTEAFF
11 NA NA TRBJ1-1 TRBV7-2 TGTGCCAGCAGAAGGCTTCAGGAAGCTTTCTTT CASRRLQEAFF
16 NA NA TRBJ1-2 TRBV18 TGTGCCAGCTCACCGGCTTCCGAGGCTCTCGAGTATGGCTACACCTTC CASSPASEALEYGYTF
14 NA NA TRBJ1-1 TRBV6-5 TGTGCCAGCAGACTACAGGGTCGGGTGACTGAAGCTTTCTTT CASRLQGRVTEAFF
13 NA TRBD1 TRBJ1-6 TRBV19 TGTGCCACCCTGGACAGGGGTAATTCACCCCTCCACTTT CATLDRGNSPLHF
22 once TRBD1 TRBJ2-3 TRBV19 TGTGCCAGTAGTATCGCGTGGACCCAGTATTGGAGGGACAGGGGGAAGACAGATACGCAGTATTTT CASSIAWTQYWRDRGKTDTQYF
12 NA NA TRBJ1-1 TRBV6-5 TGTGCCAGCACCCCCGGGACTGACGTGTCTTTCTTT CASTPGTDVSFF
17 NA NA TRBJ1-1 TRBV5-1 TGCGCCAGCAGCTTGATCAGTTCGGGCAGGGTAGACACTGAAGCTTTCTTT CASSLISSGRVDTEAFF
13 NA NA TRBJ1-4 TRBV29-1 TGCAGCGGAACAGATTACGTTTCGTCTGAACTGTTTTTT CSGTDYVSSELFF
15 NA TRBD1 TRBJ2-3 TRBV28 TGTGCCAGCACCCCAGGACAGGGTTTCCCAGATACGCAGTATTTT CASTPGQGFPDTQYF